The 22 T cell receptor beta chains in this list originate from one sample, sequenced in a study of Ad26.COV2.S vaccination and SARS-CoV-2 variants. Sequenced by immunoSEQ multiplex PCR; TCRdb stores in-frame clones only, minus some. Here the sample spans about 460,000 clones, roughly nine tenths being singletons. Treatment in this sample: some 20 received Ad26.COV2.S at low or high dose, single or two shots; about 5 received placebo; per-sample allocation not given. Sampling was done on day 63 after the first vaccine or placebo injection. The sample was peripheral blood, taken in a trial of Ad26.COV2.S vaccine versus placebo. The receptor set was obtained from a person between 18 and 60 years old who received the Ad26.COV2.S COVID-19 vaccine or a placebo.

The rearrangement joins TRBV2 to TRBJ1-1; TRBD1 might be the D (6 bases). V was clipped by 7 bases and J by 2 bases, with 14 bases between them. The CDR3 runs to 14 residues. CDR1 is SNHLY, CDR2 FYNNEI, per germline. The CDR3 here is CASTFRGLNTEAFF. DNA of the CDR3: TGTGCCAGCACTTTCAGGGGCTTAAACACTGAAGCTTTCTTT.

The V gene is TRBV4-3, the J gene TRBJ2-2, with TRBD1 identical over 8 bases. The germline CDR1 and CDR2 sequences are LGHNA and YSLEER. V lost 4 bases and J lost 5; bases outside the gene matches: 3. This CDR3 comprises 14 residues. The DNA for the CDR3 is TGCGCCAGCAGCCCGCAGGGGGCTACCGGGGAGCTGTTTTTT. Encoded protein: CASSPQGATGELFF.

This clone was recorded once. The chain employs TRBV7-3 and TRBJ2-6; D not certain. Germline V gives CDR1 SGHTA, CDR2 FQGTGA. This CDR3 has 14 residues. Trimming removed 0 bases from V and 4 bases from J, with 4 bases in between. This chain's CDR3 is CASSLTTGANVLTF. The CDR3, as DNA: TGTGCCAGCAGCTTAACGACAGGGGCCAACGTCCTGACTTTC.

The CDR3 nucleotides read TGCGCCAGCAGCTTGGTCACAGGGAACAATGAGCAGTTCTTC. It yields the protein CASSLVTGNNEQFF. The chain couples TRBV4-1 to TRBJ2-1; possibly TRBD1 for D (6 bases). Germline V gene lookup returns CDR1 MGHRA and CDR2 YSYEKL. This CDR3 has 14 amino acids. Between the trimmed V and J ends, which lost 5 bases and 5 bases, there was a span of 13 bases.

The V and J genes are TRBV19 and TRBJ1-2; D uncertain. V lost 3 bases to trimming and J lost 5 bases, with 13 bases between them. This CDR3 is 14 amino acids long. The germline gives CDR1 LNHDA, CDR2 SQIVND (reference sequence). CDR3 residues: CASSMSVSEYGYTF. CDR3 nucleotide sequence: TGTGCCAGTAGTATGTCGGTTTCGGAATATGGCTACACCTTC.

The chain couples TRBV5-1 to TRBJ1-4; possible D gene TRBD1, 5 bases. This CDR3 spans 15 amino acids. V lost 4 bases and J 6 bases, leaving 16 bases between the germline ends. Germline assignment: CDR1 SGHRS and CDR2 YFSETQ. CDR3 sequence (DNA): TGCGCCAGCAGCATTGGTCGGCAGGGCTATGAAAAACTGTTTTTT. Translated, it gives CASSIGRQGYEKLFF. The variable domain in full, with the rest retrieved from reference TRBV5-1 and TRBJ1-4, is KAGVTQTPRYLIKTRGQQVTLSCSPISGHRSVSWYQQTPGQGLQFLFEYFSETQRNKGNFPGRFSGRQFSNSRSEMNVSTLELGDSALYLCASSIGRQGYEKLFFGSGTQLSVL.

This clone showed up just once. The chain uses TRBV29-1 and TRBJ1-2, with no clear D. This CDR3 comprises 12 residues. CDR1 is SQVTM, CDR2 ANQGSEA, per germline. V was clipped by 1 base and J by 1 base, with 4 bases between them. The CDR3 reads CSVEGNNYGYTF. In DNA, the CDR3 is TGCAGCGTTGAAGGCAATAACTATGGCTACACCTTC.

The chain uses TRBV5-1 and TRBJ1-2; 9 nucleotides match TRBD1. V lost 5 bases, J lost 7 bases, and 9 bases stayed unmatched. The germline V gene has CDR1 SGHRS and CDR2 YFSETQ. This CDR3 region has 14 residues. The CDR3 nucleotides read TGCGCCAGCAGTCTTCCGGGACAGGGAACTGGCTACACCTTC. Its protein is CASSLPGQGTGYTF.

The rearrangement links TRBV5-1 to TRBJ1-2; possible D gene TRBD1, 6 bases. V was cut by 0 bases and J by 3 bases, with 12 bases left in between. The CDR3 is 15 residues long. In germline, CDR1 is SGHRS, CDR2 YFSETQ. The CDR3 spells CASSLAKGDDYGYTF. DNA for the CDR3: TGCGCCAGCAGCTTGGCCAAGGGGGATGACTATGGCTACACCTTC.

This chain connects TRBV30 to TRBJ1-4; possibly TRBD1 for D (5 bases). V gave up 3 bases and J gave up 2 bases, with 16 bases separating them. Germline V gene sequence: CDR1 GTSNPN, CDR2 SVGIG (reference sequence). The CDR3 has 16 residues. The CDR3 here is CAWSPPLRGTNEKLFF. In DNA, the CDR3 is TGTGCCTGGAGCCCCCCCTTAAGGGGCACTAATGAAAAACTGTTTTTT.

This clone was recorded a few times. V is TRBV6-5 and J is TRBJ1-1; D is ambiguous. Deletions cut 4 bases from V and 2 bases from J, with 8 bases between. The CDR3 spans 13 residues. Germline V gives CDR1 MNHEY, CDR2 SVGAGI. In nucleotides, the CDR3 is TGTGCCAGCAGTTTCCAGGACAACACTGAAGCTTTCTTT. Protein product: CASSFQDNTEAFF.

The rearrangement links TRBV12-1 to TRBJ2-7; TRBD2 was called by the table and not checked on the DNA. TRBV12-1 is designated a pseudogene. This CDR3 is 15 amino acids long. As DNA, the CDR3 is TGTGCCAGCAGCGGCCGGGACGGGAGAGACTACGAGCAGTACTTC. Its translation is CASSGRDGRDYEQYF.

DNA of the CDR3: TGTGCCAGAAGCCCCAAAGTCAGGACTAGCGAAGTGGAGTACTTC. Protein: CARSPKVRTSEVEYF. The genes are TRBV5-3 and TRBJ2-5; 9 bases align to TRBD2. TRBV5-3 is an open reading frame, and its role is uncertain. The V gene end was trimmed by 4 bases and the J gene end by 12 bases; junction bases not matched to a gene: 16. The CDR3 has 15 amino acids.

This chain joins TRBV3-1 (or the pseudogene TRBV3-2) and TRBJ1-2, with TRBD1 matching over 7 bases. CDR1 and CDR2 from the germline V gene are LGHDT and YNNKEL (reference sequence). The CDR3 spans 13 residues. Trimming at V came to 4 bases and at J to 4 bases, leaving 3 bases not matched to a gene. In nucleotides, the CDR3 is TGTGCCAGCAGCCCCGGGACAGTCTATGGCTACACCTTC. This gives the protein CASSPGTVYGYTF.

The V gene is TRBV7-3, the J gene TRBJ2-1, with TRBD1 matching over 10 bases. Per the germline V gene, CDR1 is SGHTA and CDR2 is FQGTGA. This CDR3 spans 16 amino acids. With 2 bases clipped from V and 8 bases from J, the junction kept 9 bases outside the gene matches. The CDR3 DNA reads TGTGCCAGCAGCTTAGTAGGGGGACAGGGGTTTGATGAGCAGTTCTTC. Translation gives CASSLVGGQGFDEQFF.

The chain joins TRBV28 to TRBJ2-1, with 7 bases matching TRBD2. This CDR3 comprises 16 residues. With V trimmed by 3 bases and J by 3 bases, 8 bases remained unmatched. Germline CDR1 MDHEN, CDR2 SYDVKM. CDR3 nucleotide sequence: TGTGCCAGCAGTTTGCCAGGCGCGGGGGTCTACAATGAGCAGTTCTTC. It specifies CASSLPGAGVYNEQFF.

This chain joins TRBV7-6 and TRBJ2-1; 13 bases are shared with TRBD2. Germline assignment: CDR1 SGHVS and CDR2 FNYEAQ. V shed 1 base and J 4 bases; nucleotides not matched to a gene: 13. The CDR3 runs to 20 residues. The CDR3 nucleotides are TGTGCCAGCAGCTTAGGGCGGGGGGGACTAGCGGGACCAGATTACAATGAGCAGTTCTTC. It translates to CASSLGRGGLAGPDYNEQFF. Combining the CDR3 with reference TRBV7-6 and TRBJ2-1 gives the whole variable domain GAGVSQSPRYKVTKRGQDVALRCDPISGHVSLYWYRQALGQGPEFLTYFNYEAQQDKSGLPNDRFSAERPEGSISTLTIQRTEQRDSAMYRCASSLGRGGLAGPDYNEQFFGPGTRLTVL.

The rearrangement links TRBV25-1 to TRBJ2-3, with 7 nucleotides matching TRBD2. This CDR3 is 14 amino acids long. The V and J ends lost 4 bases and 6 bases, in that order; junction bases with no gene match: 7. CDR1 and CDR2 (germline): MGHDK, SYGVNS. The CDR3 nucleotides are TGTGCCAGCAGTGCTAGCGGCGCCCGCGATACGCAGTATTTT. It encodes CASSASGARDTQYF.

The sample holds one count of this clone. The rearrangement uses TRBV6-6 and TRBJ2-5; D possibly corresponds to TRBD2 (5 bases). CDR3 length equals 12 residues. The V gene lost 6 bases and the J gene lost 5 bases, with 10 bases spanning the gap. In germline, CDR1 is MNHNY, CDR2 SVGAGI (reference sequence). The CDR3 DNA sequence: TGTGCCAGCAGCCGCCCGGGGGAGACCCAGTACTTC. The encoded protein is CASSRPGETQYF.

CDR3 sequence: CASSVEWRLSYNEQFF. CDR3 nucleotide sequence: TGTGCCAGCAGCGTAGAGTGGCGGCTCTCCTACAATGAGCAGTTCTTC. The chain links TRBV9 to TRBJ2-1; D gene unclear. Germline loops: CDR1 SGDLS, CDR2 YYNGEE. V shed 0 bases and J shed 0 bases, with 10 bases lying between them. The CDR3 is made up of 16 amino acids.

This clone was seen a handful of times. The genes are TRBV7-9 and TRBJ1-1, with D perhaps TRBD1 (6 bases). Germline loops: CDR1 SEHNR, CDR2 FQNEAQ (reference sequence). V was shortened by 1 base and J by 5 bases, with 20 bases between the two germline ends. The CDR3 sequence is 17 residues long. CDR3 DNA sequence: TGTGCCAGCAGCTTAGAGGTGAGGGCAGGGGCGCGAACTGAAGCTTTCTTT. Protein product: CASSLEVRAGARTEAFF.

The CDR3 is CASSQERVLETQYF. The CDR3 coding sequence is TGCGCCAGCAGCCAAGAGCGGGTTCTGGAGACCCAGTACTTC. The rearrangement joins TRBV4-1 to TRBJ2-5; possible D gene TRBD2, 5 bases. CDR1 is MGHRA, CDR2 YSYEKL, per germline. Trimming left V 0 bases short and J 5 bases short, with 10 bases between. The CDR3 is made up of 14 amino acids.